The T cell receptor (beta chain) described here comes from a study of long-term antiretroviral therapy in people with HIV. Study-level results: HIV repertoire CDR3 lengths ranged less widely than those of controls. Every time point showed a repertoire led by clones expanded before ART.

Germline V gene lookup returns CDR1 SQVTM and CDR2 ANQGSEA. This CDR3 is built from 12 residues. Trimming stripped 4 bases from V and 12 bases from J, with 18 bases between. Of note for this clone: Its antigen is as yet unknown.

Researchers report immunoSEQ v3.0 was run at survey level. The method was immunoSEQ multiplex PCR; TCRdb's version includes in-frame clones alone and lacks a portion of them. The data hold about 28,000 clones, with approximately 81% observed a single time. The content of samples before DNA extraction was roughly 0.95-11 million cryopreserved PBMC. The sample here was unsorted PBMCs, taken 3 years after starting antiretroviral therapy. The chain uses TRBV29-1 and TRBJ1-1; D is perhaps TRBD1 (5 bases). The source of this sequence is a man aged 40-50 years with HIV. CDR3 DNA: TGCAGCGTTGTGGAGGGGCCTACCGGGCCTTTCTTT. Translating gives CSVVEGPTGPFF.